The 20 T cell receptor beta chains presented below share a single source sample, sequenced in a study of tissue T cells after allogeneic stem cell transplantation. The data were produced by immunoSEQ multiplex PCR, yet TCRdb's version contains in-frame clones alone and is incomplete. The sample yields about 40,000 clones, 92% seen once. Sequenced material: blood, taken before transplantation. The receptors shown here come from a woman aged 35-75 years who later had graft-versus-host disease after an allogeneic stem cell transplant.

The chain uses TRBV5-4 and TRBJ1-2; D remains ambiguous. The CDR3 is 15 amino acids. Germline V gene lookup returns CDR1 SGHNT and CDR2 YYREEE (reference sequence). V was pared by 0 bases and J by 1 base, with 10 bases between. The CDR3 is CASSLGGNLNYGYTF. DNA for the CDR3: TGTGCCAGCAGCTTGGGTGGGAACCTTAACTATGGCTACACCTTC.

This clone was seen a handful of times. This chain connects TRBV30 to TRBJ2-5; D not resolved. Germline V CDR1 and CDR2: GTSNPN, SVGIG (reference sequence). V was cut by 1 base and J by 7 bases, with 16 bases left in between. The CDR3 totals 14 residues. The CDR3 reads CAWSEHLGPRTQYF. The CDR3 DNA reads TGTGCCTGGAGTGAGCATTTAGGGCCACGGACCCAGTACTTC.

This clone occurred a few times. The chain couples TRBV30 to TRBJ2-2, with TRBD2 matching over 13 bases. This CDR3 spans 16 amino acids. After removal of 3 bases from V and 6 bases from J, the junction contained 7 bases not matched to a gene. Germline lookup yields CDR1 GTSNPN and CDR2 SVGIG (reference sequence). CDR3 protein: CAWRRTSGRKSGELFF. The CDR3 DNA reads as TGTGCCTGGAGGCGGACTAGCGGGAGAAAATCCGGGGAGCTGTTTTTT.

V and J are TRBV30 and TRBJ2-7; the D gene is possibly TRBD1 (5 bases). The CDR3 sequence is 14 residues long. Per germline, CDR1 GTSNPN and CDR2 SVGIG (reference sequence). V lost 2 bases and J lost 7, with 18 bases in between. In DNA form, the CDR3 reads TGTGCCTGGAGTTTAATTTCAGGGAATGAAGAGCAGTACTTC. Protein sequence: CAWSLISGNEEQYF.

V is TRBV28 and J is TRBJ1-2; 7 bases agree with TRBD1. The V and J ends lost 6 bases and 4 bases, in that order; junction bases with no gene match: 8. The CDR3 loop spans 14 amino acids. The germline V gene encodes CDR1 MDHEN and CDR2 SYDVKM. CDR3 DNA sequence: TGTGCCAGCAGGGACCTGGCAGGGGGCTATGGCTACACCTTC. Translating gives CASRDLAGGYGYTF.

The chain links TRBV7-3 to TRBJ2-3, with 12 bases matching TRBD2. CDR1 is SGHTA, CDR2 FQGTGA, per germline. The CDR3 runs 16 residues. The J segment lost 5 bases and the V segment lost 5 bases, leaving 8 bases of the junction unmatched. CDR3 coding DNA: TGTGCCAGCAGCAAAGGGGCTAGCGGGAGGGGAGATACGCAGTATTTT. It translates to CASSKGASGRGDTQYF. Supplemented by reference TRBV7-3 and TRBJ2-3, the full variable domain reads GAGVSQTPSNKVTEKGKYVELRCDPISGHTALYWYRQSLGQGPEFLIYFQGTGAADDSGLPNDRFFAVRPEGSVSTLKIQRTERGDSAVYLCASSKGASGRGDTQYFGPGTRLTVL.

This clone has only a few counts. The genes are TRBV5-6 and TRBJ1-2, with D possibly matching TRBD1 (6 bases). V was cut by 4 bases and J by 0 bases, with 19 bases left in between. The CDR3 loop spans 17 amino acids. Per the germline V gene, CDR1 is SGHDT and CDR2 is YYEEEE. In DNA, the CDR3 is TGTGCCAGCAGCCCTGGCCTCGGACAGAATACTAACTATGGCTACACCTTC. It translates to CASSPGLGQNTNYGYTF. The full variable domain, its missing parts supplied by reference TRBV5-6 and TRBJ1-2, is DAGVTQSPTHLIKTRGQQVTLRCSPKSGHDTVSWYQQALGQGPQFIFQYYEEEERQRGNFPDRFSGHQFPNYSSELNVNALLLGDSALYLCASSPGLGQNTNYGYTFGSGTRLTVV.

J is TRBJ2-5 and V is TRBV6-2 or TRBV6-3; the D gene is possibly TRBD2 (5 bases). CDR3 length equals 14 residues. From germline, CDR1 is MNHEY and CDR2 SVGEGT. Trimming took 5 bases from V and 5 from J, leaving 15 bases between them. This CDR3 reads CASSTSLVTETQYF. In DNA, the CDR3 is TGTGCCAGCAGTACGTCACTAGTGACGGAGACCCAGTACTTC.

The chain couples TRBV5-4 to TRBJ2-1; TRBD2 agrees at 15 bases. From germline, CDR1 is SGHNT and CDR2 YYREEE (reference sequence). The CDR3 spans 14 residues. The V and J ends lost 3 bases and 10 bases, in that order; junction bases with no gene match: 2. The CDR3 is CASSSGLAGGEQFF. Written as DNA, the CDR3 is TGTGCCAGCAGCTCGGGACTAGCGGGAGGCGAGCAGTTCTTC.

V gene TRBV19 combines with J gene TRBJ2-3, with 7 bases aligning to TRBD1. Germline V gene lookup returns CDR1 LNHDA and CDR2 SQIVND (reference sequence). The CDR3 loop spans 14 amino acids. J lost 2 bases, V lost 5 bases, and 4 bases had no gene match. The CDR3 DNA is TGTGCCAGTAGTTCAGACAGGGCCACAGATACGCAGTATTTT. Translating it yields CASSSDRATDTQYF.

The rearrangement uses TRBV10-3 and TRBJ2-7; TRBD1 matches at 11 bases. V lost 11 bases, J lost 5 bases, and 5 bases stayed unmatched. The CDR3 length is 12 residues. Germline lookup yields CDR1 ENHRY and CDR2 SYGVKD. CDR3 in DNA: TGTGCCTCTCGGACAGGGGGCGACGAGCAGTACTTC. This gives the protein CASRTGGDEQYF.

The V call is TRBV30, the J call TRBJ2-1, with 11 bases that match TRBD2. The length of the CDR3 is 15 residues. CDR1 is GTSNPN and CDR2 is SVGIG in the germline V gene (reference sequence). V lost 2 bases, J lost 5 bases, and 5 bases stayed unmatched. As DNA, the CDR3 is TGTGCCTGGAGTCGAGAACTAGCGGGGGACAATGAGCAGTTCTTC. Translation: CAWSRELAGDNEQFF.

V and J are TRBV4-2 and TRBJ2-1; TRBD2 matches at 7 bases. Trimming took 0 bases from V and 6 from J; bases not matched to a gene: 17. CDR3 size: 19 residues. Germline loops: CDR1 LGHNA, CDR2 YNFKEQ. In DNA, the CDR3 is TGTGCCAGCAGCCAAGATCCAACGGTAACCGCGGGAGAGGGCAATGAGCAGTTCTTC. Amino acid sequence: CASSQDPTVTAGEGNEQFF.

The CDR3 is CASSQSRNQPQHF. The CDR3 DNA reads as TGCGCCAGCAGCCAATCTAGAAATCAGCCCCAGCATTTT. This rearrangement joins TRBV4-3 to TRBJ1-5; D is unclear. The CDR3 length is 13 residues. CDR1 and CDR2 from the germline V gene are LGHNA and YSLEER. V was cut by 2 bases and J by 4 bases, with 6 bases left in between.

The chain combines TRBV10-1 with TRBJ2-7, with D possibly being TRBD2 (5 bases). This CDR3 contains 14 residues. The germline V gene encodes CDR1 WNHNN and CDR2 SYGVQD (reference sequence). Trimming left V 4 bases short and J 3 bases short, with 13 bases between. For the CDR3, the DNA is TGCGCCAGCAGTGGTGGTCTGGGGAGCTACGAGCAGTACTTC. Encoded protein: CASSGGLGSYEQYF.

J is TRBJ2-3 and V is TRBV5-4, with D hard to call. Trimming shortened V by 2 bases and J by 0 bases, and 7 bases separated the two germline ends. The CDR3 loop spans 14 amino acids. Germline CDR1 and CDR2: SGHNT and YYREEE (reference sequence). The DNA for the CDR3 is TGTGCCAGCAGCTTTCCGACTAGCACAGATACGCAGTATTTT. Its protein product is CASSFPTSTDTQYF.

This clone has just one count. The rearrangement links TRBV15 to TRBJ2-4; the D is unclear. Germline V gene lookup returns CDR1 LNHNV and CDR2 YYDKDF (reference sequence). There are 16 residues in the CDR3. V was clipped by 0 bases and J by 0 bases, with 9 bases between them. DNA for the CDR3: TGTGCCACCAGCAGAGAGGGCAGGCGAGCCAAAAACATTCAGTACTTC. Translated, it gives CATSREGRRAKNIQYF.

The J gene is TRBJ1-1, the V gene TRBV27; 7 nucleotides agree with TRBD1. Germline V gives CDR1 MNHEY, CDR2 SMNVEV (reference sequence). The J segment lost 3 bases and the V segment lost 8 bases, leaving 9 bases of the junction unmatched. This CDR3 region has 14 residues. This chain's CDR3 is CASGTTGADTEAFF. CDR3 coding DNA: TGTGCCAGCGGGACAACAGGGGCCGACACTGAAGCTTTCTTT.

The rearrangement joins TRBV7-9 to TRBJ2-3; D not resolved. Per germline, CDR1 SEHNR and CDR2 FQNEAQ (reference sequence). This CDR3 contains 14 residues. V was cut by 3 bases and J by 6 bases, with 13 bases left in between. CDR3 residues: CASSFDTRTDTQYF. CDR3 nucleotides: TGTGCCAGCAGCTTTGATACGAGAACCGATACGCAGTATTTT.

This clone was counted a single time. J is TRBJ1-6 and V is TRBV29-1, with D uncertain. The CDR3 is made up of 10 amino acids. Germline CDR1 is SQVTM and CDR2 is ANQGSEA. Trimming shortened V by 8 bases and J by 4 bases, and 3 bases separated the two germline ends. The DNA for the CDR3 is TGCAGCCGTTATAATTCACCCCTCCACTTT. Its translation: CSRYNSPLHF.